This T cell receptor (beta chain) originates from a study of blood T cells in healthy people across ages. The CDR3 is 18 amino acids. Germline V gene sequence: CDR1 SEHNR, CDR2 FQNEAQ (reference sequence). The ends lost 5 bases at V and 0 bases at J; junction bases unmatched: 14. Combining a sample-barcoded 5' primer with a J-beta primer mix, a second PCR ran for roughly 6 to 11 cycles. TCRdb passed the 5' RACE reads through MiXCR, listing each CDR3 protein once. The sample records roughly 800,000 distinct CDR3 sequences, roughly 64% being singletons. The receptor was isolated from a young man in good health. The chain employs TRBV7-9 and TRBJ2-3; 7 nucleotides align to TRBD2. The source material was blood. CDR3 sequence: CASSPGSGLAVSTDTQYF. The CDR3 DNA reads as TGTGCCAGCAGCCCCGGGAGTGGGCTAGCGGTTAGCACAGATACGCAGTATTTT. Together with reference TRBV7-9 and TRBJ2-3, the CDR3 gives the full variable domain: DTGVSQNPRHKITKRGQNVTFRCDPISEHNRLYWYRQTLGQGPEFLTYFQNEAQLEKSRLLSDRFSAERPKGSFSTLEIQRTEQGDSAMYLCASSPGSGLAVSTDTQYFGPGTRLTVL.